This is a list of T cell receptor beta chains from one sample in a study of radiation and T cells in renal cell carcinoma. Measured with immunoSEQ multiplex PCR; TCRdb has only the in-frame clones, and not every one. The table shows fewer than 80,000 clones, with approximately 82% occurring only once. This material consisted of blood, taken from a patient whose treatment included radiotherapy and nephrectomy. Receptor source: a woman in her sixties with renal cell carcinoma. The CDR3 runs from the conserved cysteine through the conserved F or W. Fields, in order: V gene, D gene, J gene, clone size, CDR3 DNA, CDR3 protein. The D gene is left open where the match is weak. Some rows mark clone size as missing; the rest say once, few, many or name a class of expanded clone.

TRBV7-3,.,TRBJ2-3,few,TGTGCCAGCAGTTTGGATAGAGCAGGCACAGATACGCAGTATTTT,CASSLDRAGTDTQYF
TRBV6-1,.,TRBJ1-6,.,TGTGCCAGCAGTGGGATATATACAGGGAGCTCCTATAATTCACCCCTCCACTTT,CASSGIYTGSSYNSPLHF
TRBV4-2,TRBD1,TRBJ1-2,few,TGTGCCAGCAGCCAGGACCGGACAGGGGCCTATGGCTACACCTTC,CASSQDRTGAYGYTF
TRBV7-3,.,TRBJ2-5,.,TGTGCCAGCAGCTTAACGGGACGCAGGAACCAAGAGACCCAGTACTTC,CASSLTGRRNQETQYF
TRBV19,TRBD1,TRBJ2-5,.,TGTGCCAGTAGGCTACGAGGCGGGACAGGGGCTGAAGAGACCCAGTACTTC,CASRLRGGTGAEETQYF
TRBV7-9,.,TRBJ1-4,.,TGTGCCAGCAGCTTAGAGGGCAGGTTCGAGGAAAAACTGTTTTTT,CASSLEGRFEEKLFF
TRBV19,TRBD1,TRBJ2-1,.,TGTGCCAGTAGTAGCGGACAGGCGTCACTAAGAAGCTCCTACAATGAGCAGTTCTTC,CASSSGQASLRSSYNEQFF
TRBV4-3,.,TRBJ2-7,.,TGCGCCAGCAGCCAAGATGCCCCCAGCGGAAGCTCCTACGAGCAGTACTTC,CASSQDAPSGSSYEQYF
TRBV2,.,TRBJ1-2,.,TGTGCCAGCAGTGAAGCGGGAGGGCGAATATATGGCTACACCTTC,CASSEAGGRIYGYTF
TRBV5-8,TRBD1,TRBJ1-5,.,TGTGCCAGCAGCTGGGGACAGGTCGAAAATCAGCCCCAGCATTTT,CASSWGQVENQPQHF
TRBV29-1,.,TRBJ1-5,few,TGCAGCGTAAGTAACGGAGGCGGCAATCAGCCCCAGCATTTT,CSVSNGGGNQPQHF
TRBV6-4,TRBD1,TRBJ1-2,.,TGTGCCAGCAGTGACTTTTACAGGGGATATGGCTACACCTTC,CASSDFYRGYGYTF
TRBV7-9,.,TRBJ2-2,.,TGTGCCAGCAGCTTAGCAGGAGACACCGGGGAGCTGTTTTTT,CASSLAGDTGELFF
TRBV6-6,TRBD1,TRBJ1-1,.,TGTGCCAGCAGCCCTGACAGGGGCACTGAAGCTTTCTTT,CASSPDRGTEAFF
TRBV29-1,.,TRBJ1-1,few,TGCAGCGTTGAGTCTACTCTGAACACTGAAGCTTTCTTT,CSVESTLNTEAFF
TRBV28,.,TRBJ2-5,.,TGTGCCAGCACCCCCCCGGGCAGGTGGTACCAAGAGACCCAGTACTTC,CASTPPGRWYQETQYF
TRBV11-3,.,TRBJ1-1,.,TGTGCCAGCAGCTTAGATAGGGTAGGGGACGGCAACACTGAAGCTTTCTTT,CASSLDRVGDGNTEAFF
TRBV6-6,.,TRBJ1-2,once,TGTGCCAGCAGTTACGCGCCAGGTTACTATGGCTACACCTTC,CASSYAPGYYGYTF
TRBV6-1,.,TRBJ1-2,few,TGTGCCAGCAGTGCGACAGAGGCTAACTATGGCTACACCTTC,CASSATEANYGYTF
TRBV19,TRBD1,TRBJ2-7,.,TGTGCCAGTAGCGTCGCCGGGACAGGGGACTACGAGCAGTACTTC,CASSVAGTGDYEQYF
TRBV7-2,TRBD2,TRBJ2-5,.,TGTGCCAGCAGCCTAATACTAGCGGGGCGATCTGAGACCCAGTACTTC,CASSLILAGRSETQYF
TRBV20-1,.,TRBJ2-3,.,TGCAGTGCCGCGGGGACAGATACGCAGTATTTT,CSAAGTDTQYF
TRBV7-3,.,TRBJ1-1,medium-sized,TGTGCCAGCAGCTCGACAGGGAACACTGAAGCTTTCTTT,CASSSTGNTEAFF
TRBV7-3,.,TRBJ1-5,few,TGTGCCAGCAGCTCACAGGAGCATCAGCCCCAGCATTTT,CASSSQEHQPQHF
TRBV19,.,TRBJ2-3,.,TGTGCCAGTAGCATCTCTAGCGCAGATACGCAGTATTTT,CASSISSADTQYF
TRBV27,TRBD1,TRBJ1-2,.,TGTGCCAGCAGTCTAACAGGGGGCCCGGGCTATGGCTACACCTTC,CASSLTGGPGYGYTF
TRBV30,.,TRBJ2-7,.,TGTGCCTGGAGGGCCCCCCCCACCGGCGGTATCTACGAGCAGTACTTC,CAWRAPPTGGIYEQYF
TRBV5-1,TRBD2,TRBJ2-5,.,TGCGCCAGCAGCTTAATTTCTAGCGGGGGTCTTCCTCATGAAGAGACCCAGTACTTC,CASSLISSGGLPHEETQYF
TRBV6-6,.,TRBJ2-5,.,TGTGCCACGGGGACGGCTCAAGAGACCCAGTACTTC,CATGTAQETQYF
TRBV6-1,TRBD1,TRBJ1-2,.,TGTGCCAGCAGTGAAACAGGGGACTATGGCTACACCTTC,CASSETGDYGYTF
TRBV14,.,TRBJ1-3,.,TGTGCCAGCAGCCAAGCAGGGGCCGGAAACACCATATATTTT,CASSQAGAGNTIYF
TRBV15,TRBD1,TRBJ1-4,.,TGTGCCACCAGCTCCCGGGGACAGGGGGGCGTCAATGAAAAACTGTTTTTT,CATSSRGQGGVNEKLFF
TRBV4-1,TRBD2,TRBJ2-3,once,TGCGCCAGCAGCCAAGAACTCGAGCGGGGGTCCCATACGCAGTATTTT,CASSQELERGSHTQYF
TRBV7-9,TRBD1,TRBJ1-6,few,TGTGCCAGCAGCATAGGGACAGGGGGGGGTAATTCACCCCTCCACTTT,CASSIGTGGGNSPLHF
TRBV28,TRBD1,TRBJ1-5,.,TGTGCCAGCAGTTATCTGACAGGGTCAGGACAGCCCCAGCATTTT,CASSYLTGSGQPQHF
TRBV9,TRBD1,TRBJ1-1,.,TGTGCCAGCAGCCCCCGGACAGGGGAAGTAGCTGAAGCTTTCTTT,CASSPRTGEVAEAFF
TRBV7-8,.,TRBJ1-1,.,TGTGCCAGCAGCTTAGGGTACACAGTATACACTGAAGCTTTCTTT,CASSLGYTVYTEAFF
TRBV14,.,TRBJ1-4,.,TGTGCCAGCAGCCAACGAGAAAAACTGTTTTTT,CASSQREKLFF
TRBV7-7,.,TRBJ2-7,.,TGTGCTAGCAGCCCCGGGGACCGAATAGGGTACGAGCAGTACTTC,CASSPGDRIGYEQYF
TRBV30,.,TRBJ1-2,.,TGTGCCTGGAGGGACCGATCCTACCGGCACTATGGCTACACCTTC,CAWRDRSYRHYGYTF
TRBV30,.,TRBJ2-7,.,TGTGCCTGGAGTGTAGGGCAGTCCTACGAGCAGTACTTC,CAWSVGQSYEQYF
TRBV6-5,.,TRBJ2-6,.,TGTGCCAGCAGTTACTCCATGCGATCTGGGGCCAACGTCCTGACTTTC,CASSYSMRSGANVLTF
TRBV6-5,.,TRBJ2-7,.,TGTGCCAGCAGACCGGGCCCGGCACCCTACGAGCAGTACTTC,CASRPGPAPYEQYF
TRBV7-9,.,TRBJ2-5,.,TGTGCCAGCAGCCCGCGACCGAACCAAGAGACCCAGTACTTC,CASSPRPNQETQYF
TRBV5-8,TRBD1,TRBJ2-5,few,TGTGCCAGCAGCTCAGGGGGCATTCAAGAGACCCAGTACTTC,CASSSGGIQETQYF
TRBV6-5,TRBD1,TRBJ1-1,.,TGTGCCAGCTACATTCCGGGACAGGGGGTCCGGGCTTTCTTT,CASYIPGQGVRAFF
TRBV5-1,.,TRBJ2-3,.,TGCGCCAGCAGCACGGGCCGACAGACGTCTAGCACAGATACGCAGTATTTT,CASSTGRQTSSTDTQYF
TRBV2,.,TRBJ2-7,once,TGTGCCAGCGTTGGGTTAGTGGAATGGTCCTACGAGCAGTACTTC,CASVGLVEWSYEQYF
TRBV7-6,.,TRBJ2-1,.,TGTGCCAGCAGCATTCAGGGTTCCCGTGAGCAGTTCTTC,CASSIQGSREQFF
TRBV11-1,.,TRBJ2-1,.,TGTGCCAGCAGCTTAAGTCCCCAGGGTGGGAATGAGCAGTTCTTC,CASSLSPQGGNEQFF
TRBV28,.,TRBJ2-5,.,TGTGCCAGCAGTGTGGGATACCAAGAGACCCAGTACTTC,CASSVGYQETQYF
TRBV5-6,TRBD1,TRBJ1-2,.,TGTGCCAGCAATCCCTTCCGGACAGGGTACTATGGCTACACCTTC,CASNPFRTGYYGYTF
TRBV28,.,TRBJ2-7,.,TGTGCCACCCGCGAACCAATGCTTGGCGAGCAGTACTTC,CATREPMLGEQYF
TRBV10-3,TRBD1,TRBJ1-5,once,TGTGCCAGCCGGGGACAGGGTAATGATCAGCCCCAGCATTTT,CASRGQGNDQPQHF
TRBV7-3,.,TRBJ2-1,.,TGTGCCAGCAGCTTAACAGGGGGGAATGAGCAGTTCTTC,CASSLTGGNEQFF